Listed here are 31 T cell receptor beta chains from one sample, sequenced in a study of regulatory T cells in long-lasting Graves disease. Time point denoted: newly diagnosed GD, antithyroid drugs for less than 3 months. Generation of the TCR library employed RNA extracted from PBMCs. Libraries of TCR beta came from iRepertoire HTBI primers plus Arm-PCR of CDR3 regions. In TCRdb, the multiplex PCR reads were re-called with MiXCR into one record per CDR3 protein. The sample lists roughly 610,000 distinct CDR3 sequences, 16% occurring once. The same specimen was also included in a second study, on T cells in Graves' hyperthyroidism and ophthalmopathy.

Sequenced material: peripheral blood mononuclear cells (PBMCs), taken at new diagnosis, from a patient treated with antithyroid drugs. The receptors stem from a man in his late teens or twenties with Graves disease.

The chain recombines TRBV4-1 with TRBJ2-7; D gene ambiguous. The V and J ends lost 3 bases and 1 base respectively, with 13 bases between them. This CDR3 has 15 residues. Germline-derived CDR1 and CDR2 are MGHRA and YSYEKL. Here the CDR3 reads CASSHITGPSYEQYF. The CDR3 coding sequence is TGCGCCAGCAGCCATATTACGGGTCCTTCCTACGAGCAGTACTTC.

About this clonotype itself: One end of the junction fails to match germline, which may point to a read error. The rearrangement uses TRBV5-1 and TRBJ2-7; 8 positions match TRBD1. The CDR3 has 18 amino acids. The germline V gene encodes CDR1 SGHRS and CDR2 YFSETQ. CDR3 amino acids: CASSLVAGGPPKSYEQYF. The CDR3 nucleotides read TGTGCCAGCAGCTTGGTGGCAGGGGGCCCCCCTAAATCCTACGAGCAGTACTTC.

This clonotype showed up many times. J is TRBJ2-5 and V is TRBV5-1, with D unclear. This CDR3 has 13 amino acids. Germline V lookup: CDR1 SGHRS, CDR2 YFSETQ. Trimming stripped 0 bases from V and 5 bases from J, with 8 bases between. This chain's CDR3 is CASSLEGLETQYF. The CDR3 DNA is TGCGCCAGCAGCTTGGAAGGGTTGGAGACCCAGTACTTC.

This clonotype occurred many times. This CDR3 is CASSDGQWAANEKLFF. CDR3 sequence (DNA): TGTGCCAGCAGTGATGGTCAGTGGGCGGCTAATGAAAAACTGTTTTTT. The genes are TRBV2 and TRBJ1-4; D not certain. V gave up 3 bases and J gave up 3 bases, with 14 bases separating them. Germline loops: CDR1 SNHLY, CDR2 FYNNEI. There are 16 residues in the CDR3.

The chain combines TRBV29-1 with TRBJ1-5, with TRBD1 as a possible D gene (6 bases). V lost 4 bases, J lost 0 bases, and 13 bases lay in between. Germline V CDR1 and CDR2: SQVTM, ANQGSEA. CDR3 length equals 15 residues. This CDR3 is CSVGGLGYSNQPQHF. In nucleotides, the CDR3 is TGCAGCGTTGGGGGGCTTGGATATAGCAATCAGCCCCAGCATTTT.

CDR3 amino acids: CASSLVDNYGYTF. In DNA form, the CDR3 reads TGTGCCAGCAGTTTAGTAGACAACTATGGCTACACCTTC. This rearrangement joins TRBV28 to TRBJ1-2; D not certain. CDR3 length: 13 amino acids. The V gene lost 2 bases and the J gene lost 2 bases, with 6 bases spanning the gap. Germline V gene lookup returns CDR1 MDHEN and CDR2 SYDVKM.

This clonotype was seen ten or more times. This chain connects TRBV12-3 or TRBV12-4 to TRBJ2-1, with 8 bases aligning to TRBD2. The V and J ends lost 8 bases and 7 bases, in that order; junction bases with no gene match: 16. CDR3 size: 16 residues. The DNA of the CDR3 is TGTGCCAGCGGGTCTGGAACTAGCGGATTTCAGAATGAGCAGTTCTTC. This gives the protein CASGSGTSGFQNEQFF.

The V call is TRBV12-5, the J call TRBJ2-5, with 8 bases fitting TRBD2. V gave up 0 bases and J gave up 5 bases; unmatched junction bases: 5. The V gene's germline CDR1 is LGHNT and CDR2 FRNRAP. The CDR3 contains 15 residues. DNA for the CDR3: TGTGCTAGTGGTTTGGTAAAGGCGGGGGGCGAGACCCAGTACTTC. Amino acid sequence: CASGLVKAGGETQYF.

Written as DNA, the CDR3 is TGTGCCAGCAGTCCGGGCCTATTGGCGAGGGACATGAAGACCCAGTACTTC. Translating gives CASSPGLLARDMKTQYF. The chain links TRBV28 to TRBJ2-5; D is possibly TRBD1 (6 bases). CDR3 size: 17 residues. CDR1 and CDR2 (germline): MDHEN, SYDVKM. Deletions cut 5 bases from V and 6 bases from J, with 25 bases between.

This clonotype was detected only once. A much larger clone lies a single base off, so this may be a read error. CDR3 region: CANSLGPAGEGETQYF. CDR3 in DNA: TGTGCCAACAGCTTAGGGCCAGCGGGAGAAGGAGAGACCCAGTACTTC. This sequence joins TRBV11-1 and TRBJ2-5; TRBD2 agrees at 8 bases. The CDR3 has 16 residues. Looked up from germline, CDR1 is SGHAT and CDR2 is FQDESV (reference sequence).

In regard to this clonotype: Given a far larger clone just one base away, this is likely a sequencing read error. This sequence joins TRBV11-2 and TRBJ2-1; no firm D call. CDR3 length equals 12 residues. Looked up from germline, CDR1 is SGHAT and CDR2 is FQNNGV. The V gene lost 4 bases and the J gene lost 6 bases, with 7 bases spanning the gap. As DNA, the CDR3 is TGTGCCAGCAGCTGGGTGATCAATGAGCAGTTCTTC. Encoded protein: CASSWVINEQFF.

This clonotype was seen only a few times. The chain joins TRBV6-2 or TRBV6-3 to TRBJ1-6; 10 positions agree with TRBD1. V dropped 4 bases and J dropped 10; count of bases not matched to a gene: 13. The CDR3 consists of 17 residues. Per the germline V gene, CDR1 is MNHEY and CDR2 is SVGEGT. This CDR3 is CASSSGQGGTYGSPLHF. CDR3 coding DNA: TGTGCCAGCAGTTCCGGACAGGGGGGGACTTACGGATCACCCCTCCACTTT.

This clonotype was counted many times. The DNA of the CDR3 is TGTGCCAGCAGTTCCGGGACTAGCGAAGCAGATACGCAGTATTTT. Its translation: CASSSGTSEADTQYF. The gene calls are TRBV27 and TRBJ2-3; 10 nucleotides align to TRBD2. The J segment lost 4 bases and the V segment lost 4 bases, leaving 5 bases of the junction unmatched. This CDR3 comprises 15 residues. In germline, CDR1 is MNHEY, CDR2 SMNVEV (reference sequence).

This clonotype showed up just a few times. CDR3 coding DNA: TGTGCCAGCAGTTTATTTAACCTAGCGGGGGTCCAAGAGACCCAGTACTTC. The encoded protein is CASSLFNLAGVQETQYF. The chain is built from TRBV28 and TRBJ2-5; TRBD2 matches 10 bases. Trimming at V came to 1 base and at J to 1 base, leaving 6 bases not matched to a gene. This CDR3 contains 17 residues. Per the germline V gene, CDR1 is MDHEN and CDR2 is SYDVKM.

V gene TRBV19 combines with J gene TRBJ2-7, with 12 bases identical to TRBD2. The length of the CDR3 is 15 residues. CDR1 and CDR2 (germline): LNHDA, SQIVND (reference sequence). Trimming at V came to 7 bases and at J to 2 bases, leaving 6 bases not matched to a gene. The CDR3 protein is CASTSRLAGAYEQYF. The CDR3 DNA follows: TGTGCCAGTACCTCCCGACTAGCGGGAGCCTACGAGCAGTACTTC. Filled out from reference TRBV19 and TRBJ2-7, the complete variable domain reads DGGITQSPKYLFRKEGQNVTLSCEQNLNHDAMYWYRQDPGQGLRLIYYSQIVNDFQKGDIAEGYSVSREKKESFPLTVTSAQKNPTAFYLCASTSRLAGAYEQYFGPGTRLTVT.

This clonotype was seen a handful of times. This chain connects TRBV29-1 to TRBJ1-2; 9 bases are shared with TRBD1. The V gene end was trimmed by 2 bases and the J gene end by 8 bases; junction bases not matched to a gene: 3. The germline V gene has CDR1 SQVTM and CDR2 ANQGSEA. This CDR3 has 12 residues. The CDR3 loop is CSVERGTGGYTF. CDR3 DNA: TGCAGCGTTGAAAGGGGGACAGGGGGCTACACCTTC.

The J gene is TRBJ1-6, the V gene TRBV9; 7 positions agree with TRBD1. Germline-derived CDR1 and CDR2 are SGDLS and YYNGEE. The CDR3 totals 16 residues. The J segment lost 5 bases and the V segment lost 0 bases, leaving 5 bases of the junction unmatched. The CDR3 protein is CASSVEGQPDNSPLHF. CDR3 sequence (DNA): TGTGCCAGCAGCGTAGAGGGACAGCCAGATAATTCACCCCTCCACTTT.

About this clonotype: The conserved closing phenylalanine or tryptophan is absent in this CDR3, likely reflecting a read error. This chain connects TRBV28 to TRBJ1-2; a weak D match, TRBD1 (5 bases). Germline V gene lookup returns CDR1 MDHEN and CDR2 SYDVKM. V dropped 8 bases and J dropped 0 bases, with 19 bases sitting between them. The CDR3 totals 16 residues. This CDR3 is CASRGWGDSTNYGYTS. The CDR3 DNA is TGTGCCAGCCGGGGCTGGGGGGATTCGACTAACTATGGCTACACCTCC.

This clonotype was found many times. The gene calls are TRBV3-1 and TRBJ2-7, with 9 bases matching TRBD2. This CDR3 region has 15 residues. Germline V gene data show CDR1 as LGHDT and CDR2 as YNNKEL (reference sequence). Losses at the gene ends were 3 bases for V and 1 base for J; bases not matched to a gene: 4. CDR3 loop: CASSQGTSKSYEQYF. The CDR3 nucleotides are TGTGCCAGCAGCCAGGGGACTAGCAAATCCTACGAGCAGTACTTC.

This clonotype was seen at least ten times. The J gene is TRBJ2-3, the V gene TRBV7-8; the match to TRBD2 covers 9 bases. J gave up 2 bases and V 2 bases, and 5 bases lay outside the gene matches. This CDR3 spans 16 amino acids. Germline V lookup: CDR1 SGHVS, CDR2 FQNEAQ. The DNA for the CDR3 is TGTGCCAGCAGCTTAAGAGCGGGAGGACTCACAGATACGCAGTATTTT. Translating it yields CASSLRAGGLTDTQYF.

This clonotype was seen a handful of times. The V call is TRBV10-3, the J call TRBJ2-1; 7 bases match TRBD2. Germline CDR1 and CDR2: ENHRY and SYGVKD. V shed 3 bases and J 9 bases; nucleotides not matched to a gene: 8. The CDR3 is 14 residues long. Written as DNA, the CDR3 is TGTGCCATCAGTGAAGGACTAGACTACGCTGAGCAGTTCTTC. Translating gives CAISEGLDYAEQFF.

This clonotype was seen more than once but under ten times. This rearrangement joins TRBV4-1 to TRBJ1-1; D not resolved. The CDR3 has 15 residues. V dropped 0 bases and J dropped 0 bases, with 8 bases sitting between them. Germline V gene lookup returns CDR1 MGHRA and CDR2 YSYEKL. CDR3 protein: CASSQELPLNTEAFF. In DNA form, the CDR3 reads TGCGCCAGCAGCCAAGAATTGCCATTGAACACTGAAGCTTTCTTT.

In this sample, this clonotype turned up a few times. The gene calls are TRBV28 and TRBJ2-1, with a possible D match to TRBD1 (6 bases). This CDR3 is built from 12 residues. Germline V gives CDR1 MDHEN, CDR2 SYDVKM. Deletions cut 7 bases from V and 8 bases from J, with 12 bases between. The CDR3 spells CASTLGGYEQFF. The CDR3 DNA follows: TGTGCCAGCACCTTAGGGGGATATGAGCAGTTCTTC. The complete variable domain, with remaining parts taken from reference TRBV28 and TRBJ2-1, reads DVKVTQSSRYLVKRTGEKVFLECVQDMDHENMFWYRQDPGLGLRLIYFSYDVKMKEKGDIPEGYSVSREKKERFSLILESASTNQTSMYLCASTLGGYEQFFGPGTRLTVL.

CDR3 coding DNA: TGTGCCAGCAGTTTCAAAAGGGTCGGGAGCTATGGGAATCAGCCCCAGCATTTT. It translates to CASSFKRVGSYGNQPQHF. The gene calls are TRBV12-3 or TRBV12-4 and TRBJ1-5, with D unclear. The V gene lost 3 bases and the J gene lost 4 bases, with 22 bases spanning the gap. CDR3 size: 18 residues.

There are many counts of this clonotype. The rearrangement joins TRBV3-1 to TRBJ2-5; 16 positions agree with TRBD2. V trimming: 1 base; J trimming: 2 bases; junction bases outside the gene matches: 7. The CDR3 has 19 residues. Germline assignment: CDR1 LGHDT and CDR2 YNNKEL (reference sequence). The CDR3 region is CASSQVGLAGGPSQETQYF. CDR3 nucleotides: TGTGCCAGCAGCCAAGTGGGACTAGCGGGAGGGCCGAGTCAAGAGACCCAGTACTTC.

This clonotype was seen only a few times. The chain carries TRBV29-1 and TRBJ2-5; D is perhaps TRBD2 (6 bases). V was clipped by 3 bases and J by 4 bases, with 18 bases between them. Germline values: CDR1 SQVTM, CDR2 ANQGSEA. The CDR3 extends over 15 amino acids. The CDR3 sequence is CSVDPKRDLGETQYF. The CDR3 bases are TGCAGCGTTGATCCCAAGAGGGACTTGGGAGAGACCCAGTACTTC. Variable domain in full (rest from reference TRBV29-1 and TRBJ2-5): SAVISQKPSRDICQRGTSLTIQCQVDSQVTMMFWYRQQPGQSLTLIATANQGSEATYESGFVIDKFPISRPNLTFSTLTVSNMSPEDSSIYLCSVDPKRDLGETQYFGPGTRLLVL.

This clonotype was detected many times. V and J are TRBV30 and TRBJ1-1, with D possibly being TRBD1 (5 bases). This CDR3 is 14 amino acids long. Trimming removed 5 bases from V and 1 base from J, with 14 bases in between. Germline CDR1 GTSNPN, CDR2 SVGIG (reference sequence). CDR3 DNA sequence: TGTGCCTGGGGGACGGGACTGTCGAACACTGAAGCTTTCTTT. Amino acids: CAWGTGLSNTEAFF.

This clonotype was counted a few times. The V gene is TRBV5-1, the J gene TRBJ1-3, with no clear D. Germline CDR1 is SGHRS and CDR2 is YFSETQ. Trimming cost V 5 bases and J 1 base, with 19 bases left between them. CDR3 length: 17 amino acids. The CDR3: CASSRTLSDPSGNTIYF. In DNA, the CDR3 is TGCGCCAGCAGTAGGACTCTTTCGGACCCATCTGGAAACACCATATATTTT.

This clonotype has more than one count but fewer than ten. The chain recombines TRBV5-1 with TRBJ1-1; D unclear. Trimming shortened V by 7 bases and J by 2 bases, and 18 bases separated the two germline ends. CDR1 is SGHRS and CDR2 is YFSETQ in the germline V gene. The CDR3 has 15 residues. In DNA, the CDR3 is TGCGCCAGCCAATCCTCTGTCGGAGTTAACACTGAAGCTTTCTTT. Translation: CASQSSVGVNTEAFF. The full variable domain, its missing parts supplied by reference TRBV5-1 and TRBJ1-1, is KAGVTQTPRYLIKTRGQQVTLSCSPISGHRSVSWYQQTPGQGLQFLFEYFSETQRNKGNFPGRFSGRQFSNSRSEMNVSTLELGDSALYLCASQSSVGVNTEAFFGQGTRLTVV.

Ten or more counts support this clonotype. The V and J genes are TRBV28 and TRBJ2-2; no clear D. Germline V gives CDR1 MDHEN, CDR2 SYDVKM. Trimming removed 2 bases from V and 4 bases from J, with 11 bases in between. The CDR3 sequence is 15 residues long. CDR3 in amino acids: CASSLRALGTGELFF. DNA of the CDR3: TGTGCCAGCAGTTTACGCGCCCTTGGCACCGGGGAGCTGTTTTTT.

This clonotype has just a few counts. The chain uses TRBV7-9 and TRBJ2-7; D uncertain. The ends were cut back, 3 bases at V and 1 base at J, with 4 bases in the middle. The germline gives CDR1 SEHNR, CDR2 FQNEAQ (reference sequence). This CDR3 has 12 residues. CDR3 sequence (DNA): TGTGCCAGCAGCTTCATTTCCTACGAGCAGTACTTC. Translating gives CASSFISYEQYF.